This is a list of T cell receptor beta chains from one sample in a study of OX40 agonist ivuxolimab in advanced cancers. Only in-frame clones appear in the TCRdb table, and some are missing; sequencing was by immunoSEQ multiplex PCR. The sample contains 40,000 to 55,000 clones, approximately 85% of which appear only once. The sequencing used CD4+ or CD8+ T cells sorted from blood, collected in a trial of the OX40 agonist ivuxolimab. All receptors come from an adult with an advanced solid tumor such as melanoma, head and neck, liver or kidney cancer. Each CDR3 is given with its conserved first and last residue. A D gene is named only where the DNA matches it firmly. A row's size may be missing; if present it is once, few, many or a size class.

>TRBV19|TRBJ1-3|17|-|once
CASTEAGLLFSGNTIYF
TGTGCCAGCACCGAGGCTGGCCTTCTTTTCTCTGGAAACACCATATATTTT
>TRBV5-1|TRBJ2-3|15|-|-
CASSLRGGDIDTQYF
TGCGCCAGCAGCTTGAGGGGGGGAGATATAGATACGCAGTATTTT
>TRBV28|TRBJ2-1|14|TRBD2|once
CASRLPGLENEQFF
TGTGCCAGCAGACTCCCGGGACTAGAGAATGAGCAGTTCTTC
>TRBV6-4|TRBJ2-3|13|-|-
CASSDSWGDTQYF
TGTGCCAGCAGTGACTCTTGGGGGGATACGCAGTATTTT
>TRBV2|TRBJ1-4|14|-|-
CASRPDSINEKLFF
TGTGCCAGCAGGCCGGACAGCATTAATGAAAAACTGTTTTTT
>TRBV11-3|TRBJ2-1|17|TRBD2|-
CASSRLAGGPTLNEQFF
TGTGCCAGCAGCCGACTAGCGGGAGGGCCTACGCTGAATGAGCAGTTCTTC
>TRBV7-9|TRBJ1-4|14|-|-
CASSPHREGERLFF
TGTGCCAGCAGCCCCCACAGGGAGGGGGAGAGGCTGTTTTTT
>TRBV28|TRBJ2-3|13|-|-
CASTPQGGDTQYF
TGTGCCAGCACCCCCCAAGGCGGGGATACGCAGTATTTT
>TRBV7-9|TRBJ1-4|15|-|-
CASSSVKGANEKLFF
TGTGCCAGCAGCTCCGTTAAAGGGGCTAATGAAAAACTGTTTTTT
>TRBV2|TRBJ2-5|13|-|-
CASSLRNQETQYF
TGTGCCAGCAGTCTCAGGAACCAAGAGACCCAGTACTTC
>TRBV6-1|TRBJ1-5|16|TRBD1|-
CASSEPRQGSNQPQHF
TGTGCCAGCAGTGAACCGAGACAGGGAAGCAATCAGCCCCAGCATTTT
>TRBV14|TRBJ1-1|13|TRBD1|-
CASSQSRGTEAFF
TGTGCCAGCAGCCAATCCAGGGGGACTGAAGCTTTCTTT
>TRBV2|TRBJ2-7|14|-|-
CASRAGPNSYEQYF
TGTGCCAGCAGAGCCGGGCCAAACTCCTACGAGCAGTACTTC
>TRBV7-9|TRBJ2-5|16|TRBD1|-
CASSSQGQGYGETQYF
TGTGCCAGCAGCTCCCAGGGACAGGGCTATGGAGAGACCCAGTACTTC
>TRBV25-1|TRBJ2-7|13|-|-
CASSANGPTFLTF
TGTGCCAGCAGTGCCAACGGGCCAACCTTCTTGACCTTC
>TRBV28|TRBJ2-5|12|-|-
CASSTRMETQYF
TGTGCCAGCTCTACGCGAATGGAGACCCAGTACTTC
>TRBV6-1|TRBJ2-2|13|-|-
CASKRGDAGELFF
TGTGCCAGCAAGAGGGGAGACGCCGGGGAGCTGTTTTTT
>TRBV2|TRBJ1-2|13|TRBD1|-
CASSGQGADGYTF
TGTGCCAGCAGTGGGCAGGGGGCGGACGGCTACACCTTC
>TRBV7-6|TRBJ2-5|13|-|-
CASSLELAETQYF
TGTGCCAGCAGCTTGGAACTAGCAGAGACCCAGTACTTC
>TRBV7-6|TRBJ2-7|15|TRBD1|-
CASSLRTGSSYEQYF
TGTGCCAGCAGCTTAAGGACAGGGTCCTCCTACGAGCAGTACTTC
>TRBV27|TRBJ2-1|17|-|-
CASSLSTGPSSYNEQFF
TGTGCCAGCAGTTTATCGACAGGACCGAGCTCCTACAATGAGCAGTTCTTC
>TRBV7-9|TRBJ1-4|11|-|-
CASSPGEKLFF
TGTGCCAGCAGCCCAGGCGAAAAACTGTTTTTT
>TRBV4-2|TRBJ1-2|15|-|-
CASSQELRAEGGYTF
TGTGCCAGCAGCCAAGAACTACGAGCTGAGGGTGGCTACACCTTC
>TRBV13|TRBJ1-1|13|-|-
CASSRDGYTEAFF
TGTGCCAGCAGCCGGGACGGATACACTGAAGCTTTCTTT
>TRBV5-6|TRBJ2-5|14|-|-
CASSSPRTGGTQYF
TGTGCCAGCAGCTCGCCCCGAACTGGGGGGACCCAGTACTTC
>TRBV19|TRBJ1-2|16|-|-
CASSIDTGLPNYGYTF
TGTGCCAGTAGTATAGATACAGGGCTTCCTAACTATGGCTACACCTTC
>TRBV29-1|TRBJ2-2|15|-|-
CSVQAVDKNTGELFF
TGCAGCGTTCAGGCAGTGGACAAAAACACCGGGGAGCTGTTTTTT
>TRBV5-1|TRBJ2-1|16|TRBD2|-
CACTKTSGSSYNEQFF
TGCGCCTGCACCAAGACTAGCGGGAGCTCCTACAATGAGCAGTTCTTC
>TRBV6-5|TRBJ2-7|15|-|-
CASSYSGTLHYEQYF
TGTGCCAGCAGTTATTCCGGGACACTCCACTACGAGCAGTACTTC
>TRBV5-4|TRBJ2-7|13|-|-
CASSHGGGSEQYF
TGTGCCAGCAGCCATGGTGGTGGGAGCGAGCAGTACTTC
>TRBV13|TRBJ2-7|14|TRBD1|-
CASSARDSDYEQYF
TGTGCCAGCAGCGCCCGGGACAGTGACTACGAGCAGTACTTC
>TRBV7-9|TRBJ1-1|16|-|-
CASSLDMSGAGTEAFF
TGTGCCAGCAGCTTAGATATGTCGGGGGCCGGCACTGAAGCTTTCTTT